These 11 T cell receptor beta chains originate from one sample sequenced in a study of CD8 T cells in Susac syndrome. Reverse transcription of roughly 0.5 to 1 ug RNA was carried out with random hexamers. TCRdb redid the calling of the immunoSEQ multiplex PCR reads with MiXCR, one entry per CDR3 protein. Here the sample spans 150,000 to 200,000 distinct CDR3 sequences, more than 90% being singletons. The sample comprised CD4+ T cells from PBMCs. All receptors come from a human donor in good health.

The CDR3 loop reads CSVEIGYEQYF. For the CDR3, the DNA is TGCAGCGTTGAAATTGGTTACGAGCAGTACTTC. This sequence joins TRBV29-1 and TRBJ2-7, with D unclear. This CDR3 region has 11 residues. Trimming cost V 2 bases and J 4 bases, with 6 bases left between them. From germline, CDR1 is SQVTM and CDR2 ANQGSEA.

Here the CDR3 DNA reads TGTGCCAGCAGTAATCGACAGGGTGGCGAGACCCAGTACTTC. Its translation is CASSNRQGGETQYF. This sequence joins TRBV6-5 and TRBJ2-5; 7 bases are a match to TRBD1. V dropped 5 bases and J dropped 5; count of bases not matched to a gene: 8. CDR3 size: 14 residues. Germline V gene data show CDR1 as MNHEY and CDR2 as SVGAGI.

In its sample, this clonotype was seen once. The V call is TRBV10-3, the J call TRBJ1-6; unclear D gene. CDR3 length: 13 amino acids. Trimming took 7 bases from V and 5 from J, leaving 9 bases between them. CDR1 is ENHRY, CDR2 SYGVKD, per germline. The CDR3 coding sequence is TGTGCCATCAATCGGGGAGATAATTCACCCCTCCACTTT. The encoded protein is CAINRGDNSPLHF.

The chain uses TRBV25-1 and TRBJ2-7; the match to TRBD1 covers 7 bases. The V and J ends lost 6 bases and 4 bases, in that order; junction bases with no gene match: 6. The CDR3 sequence is 13 residues long. Germline CDR1 is MGHDK and CDR2 is SYGVNS. CDR3 nucleotide sequence: TGTGCCAGCAGCAGACAGGGCTGGTACGAGCAGTACTTC. Translating it yields CASSRQGWYEQYF.

The chain has TRBV20-1 and TRBJ1-5; the D is unclear. Deletions cut 0 bases from V and 7 bases from J, with 13 bases between. This CDR3 is built from 14 residues. CDR1 is DFQATT, CDR2 SNEGSKA, per germline (reference sequence). This CDR3 is CSARDRSREQPQHF. DNA of the CDR3: TGCAGTGCTAGAGATAGGTCCCGCGAACAGCCCCAGCATTTT.

The J gene is TRBJ2-5, the V gene TRBV18, with D unclear. CDR1 is KGHSH and CDR2 is LQKENI in the germline V gene. The CDR3 has 13 residues. Trimming took off 3 bases at V and 2 bases at J, with 7 bases between the two ends. The CDR3: CASSPQAQETQYF. In DNA form, the CDR3 reads TGTGCCAGCTCACCTCAAGCGCAAGAGACCCAGTACTTC.

The genes are TRBV6-2 or TRBV6-3 and TRBJ2-7; D is perhaps TRBD1 (5 bases). CDR3 length: 13 amino acids. V dropped 8 bases and J dropped 5 bases, with 16 bases sitting between them. The V gene's germline CDR1 is MNHEY and CDR2 SVGEGT. The CDR3 nucleotides are TGTGCCAGCGGCGCCAGGGTCCTCGACGAGCAGTACTTC. It is translated as CASGARVLDEQYF.

A single count supports this clonotype. The rearrangement joins TRBV13 to TRBJ2-3, with 8 nucleotides matching TRBD2. Germline assignment: CDR1 PRHDT and CDR2 FYEKMQ (reference sequence). This CDR3 has 15 residues. The J segment lost 5 bases and the V segment lost 5 bases, leaving 9 bases of the junction unmatched. CDR3 coding DNA: TGTGCCAGCAGCCTCGCGGGACTAGTTGGAGATACGCAGTATTTT. This codes for CASSLAGLVGDTQYF.

The CDR3 spells CASSQTGSTDTQYF. DNA of the CDR3: TGTGCCAGCAGTCAGACAGGGAGCACAGATACGCAGTATTTT. The chain is built from TRBV3-1 and TRBJ2-3, with 7 bases lining up with TRBD1. In germline, CDR1 is LGHDT, CDR2 YNNKEL (reference sequence). This CDR3 has 14 residues. V shed 6 bases, J shed 0 bases, and the junction held 3 bases outside the gene matches.

This chain uses TRBV4-3 with TRBJ1-2; 7 positions match TRBD1. The V segment lost 0 bases and the J segment 6 bases; nucleotides outside the gene matches: 16. The CDR3 is 18 amino acids. CDR1 is LGHNA, CDR2 YSLEER, per germline. For the CDR3, the DNA is TGCGCCAGCAGCCAAGACGCCACCGGCACAGGGGCCTGGAATGGCTACACCTTC. This encodes CASSQDATGTGAWNGYTF.

V usage is TRBV20-1 and J usage is TRBJ2-1, with a weak D call TRBD2 (7 bases). The CDR3 totals 14 residues. CDR1 is DFQATT, CDR2 SNEGSKA, per germline (reference sequence). Trimming left V 4 bases short and J 6 bases short, with 16 bases between. This chain's CDR3 is CSAMLGGPGNEQFF. CDR3 in DNA: TGCAGTGCTATGTTGGGGGGGCCTGGCAATGAGCAGTTCTTC.